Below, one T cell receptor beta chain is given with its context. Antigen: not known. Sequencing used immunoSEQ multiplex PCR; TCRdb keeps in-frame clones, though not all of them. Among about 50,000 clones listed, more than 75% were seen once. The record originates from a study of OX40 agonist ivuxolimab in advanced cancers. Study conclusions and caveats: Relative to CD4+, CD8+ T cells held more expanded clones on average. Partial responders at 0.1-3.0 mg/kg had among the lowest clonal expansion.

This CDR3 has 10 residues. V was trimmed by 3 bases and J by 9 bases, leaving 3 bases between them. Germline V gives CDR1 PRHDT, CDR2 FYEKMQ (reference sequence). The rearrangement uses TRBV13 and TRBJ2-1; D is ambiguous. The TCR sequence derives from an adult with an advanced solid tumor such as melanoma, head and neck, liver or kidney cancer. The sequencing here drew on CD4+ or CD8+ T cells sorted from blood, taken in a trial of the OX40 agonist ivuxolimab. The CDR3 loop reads CASSFGEQFF. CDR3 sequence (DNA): TGTGCCAGCAGCTTCGGTGAGCAGTTCTTC.